These 17 T cell receptor beta chains were all obtained from the same sample, sequenced in a study of OX40 agonist ivuxolimab in advanced cancers. The data were produced by immunoSEQ multiplex PCR, yet TCRdb's version contains in-frame clones alone and is incomplete. Altogether tens of thousands of clones are present, approximately 89% being singletons, with the ten largest covering 0.8% to 1.2%. Sequenced material: CD4+ or CD8+ T cells sorted from blood, taken in a trial of the OX40 agonist ivuxolimab. These receptors were collected from an adult with an advanced solid tumor such as melanoma, head and neck, liver or kidney cancer.

The genes are TRBV7-9 and TRBJ2-3; no firm D call. V was cut by 1 base and J by 10 bases, with 9 bases left in between. Per the germline V gene, CDR1 is SEHNR and CDR2 is FQNEAQ (reference sequence). This CDR3 region has 12 residues. This CDR3 is CASSLEVSAQYF. The CDR3 DNA follows: TGTGCCAGCAGCTTAGAGGTCTCGGCGCAGTATTTT. Full variable domain (missing parts from reference TRBV7-9 and TRBJ2-3): DTGVSQNPRHKITKRGQNVTFRCDPISEHNRLYWYRQTLGQGPEFLTYFQNEAQLEKSRLLSDRFSAERPKGSFSTLEIQRTEQGDSAMYLCASSLEVSAQYFGPGTRLTVL.

The chain employs TRBV5-1 and TRBJ2-3, with 11 positions matching TRBD2. CDR3 length: 15 residues. The germline V gene encodes CDR1 SGHRS and CDR2 YFSETQ. J lost 2 bases, V lost 5 bases, and 4 bases had no gene match. CDR3 amino acids: CASSGLAGHTDTQYF. CDR3 DNA sequence: TGCGCCAGCAGTGGACTAGCGGGTCACACAGATACGCAGTATTTT.

The chain couples TRBV6-1 to TRBJ1-3, with D tentatively TRBD1 (5 bases). The CDR3 consists of 15 residues. Germline V gene data show CDR1 as MNHNS and CDR2 as SASEGT. V was cut by 0 bases and J by 9 bases, with 15 bases left in between. CDR3 coding DNA: TGTGCCAGCAGTGAAGCGGCGAGGGGCCCTCGCACCATATATTTT. Encoded protein: CASSEAARGPRTIYF.

The V gene is TRBV30, the J gene TRBJ1-1, with D possibly matching TRBD1 (6 bases). Germline values: CDR1 GTSNPN, CDR2 SVGIG (reference sequence). The CDR3 is made up of 13 amino acids. Between the trimmed V and J ends, which lost 3 bases and 7 bases, there was a span of 15 bases. The CDR3 DNA follows: TGTGCCTGGAGGCCTCGGACAGACCGTGAAGCTTTCTTT. Protein sequence: CAWRPRTDREAFF.

The chain joins TRBV7-8 to TRBJ2-5, with TRBD2 matching over 16 bases. Germline values: CDR1 SGHVS, CDR2 FQNEAQ. Losses at the gene ends were 4 bases for V and 2 bases for J; bases not matched to a gene: 1. The CDR3 length is 16 residues. In DNA form, the CDR3 reads TGTGCCAGCAGCTCGGGACTAGCGGGGGGGCAAGAGACCCAGTACTTC. Its translation is CASSSGLAGGQETQYF. The variable domain in full, with the rest retrieved from reference TRBV7-8 and TRBJ2-5, is GAGVSQSPRYKVAKRGQDVALRCDPISGHVSLFWYQQALGQGPEFLTYFQNEAQLDKSGLPSDRFFAERPEGSVSTLKIQRTQQEDSAVYLCASSSGLAGGQETQYFGPGTRLLVL.

This rearrangement joins TRBV7-2 to TRBJ1-4; D ambiguous. Germline V lookup: CDR1 SGHTA, CDR2 FQGNSA. This CDR3 region has 15 residues. Trimming left V 1 base short and J 5 bases short, with 11 bases between. The chain's CDR3 is CASSLGRNGNEKLFF. In DNA form, the CDR3 reads TGTGCCAGCAGCTTAGGGCGTAACGGGAATGAAAAACTGTTTTTT.

This clone was counted between two and nine times. V is TRBV4-1 and J is TRBJ1-3; D remains unclear. Germline-derived CDR1 and CDR2 are MGHRA and YSYEKL. The CDR3 loop spans 11 amino acids. Trimming removed 5 bases at V and 7 bases at J, with 6 bases between. The CDR3 DNA sequence: TGCGCCAGCAGCTTTGGGAACACCATATATTTT. Translation gives CASSFGNTIYF.

The chain uses TRBV7-9 and TRBJ1-1, with D possibly being TRBD1 (6 bases). The length of the CDR3 is 15 residues. The V end lost 5 bases, the J end lost 1 base, and 14 bases lay between the germline ends. CDR1 is SEHNR and CDR2 is FQNEAQ in the germline V gene (reference sequence). As DNA, the CDR3 is TGTGCCAGCAGCGGATACAAGGGGGGGAACACTGAAGCTTTCTTT. It encodes CASSGYKGGNTEAFF.

V usage is TRBV5-6 and J usage is TRBJ2-5; possibly TRBD1 for D (6 bases). The V end lost 4 bases, the J end lost 2 bases, and 12 bases lay between the germline ends. The CDR3 is made up of 14 amino acids. Germline assignment: CDR1 SGHDT and CDR2 YYEEEE. The CDR3 sequence: CASSPTGVQETQYF. The CDR3 coding sequence is TGTGCCAGCAGCCCGACAGGTGTGCAAGAGACCCAGTACTTC.

This clone was seen a few times. This chain uses TRBV18 with TRBJ1-5, with 12 positions matching TRBD1. CDR1 is KGHSH, CDR2 LQKENI, per germline. This CDR3 has 16 residues. V shed 0 bases, J shed 7 bases, and the junction held 4 bases outside the gene matches. The CDR3 here is CASSPPGQGAFQPQHF. In DNA, the CDR3 is TGTGCCAGCTCACCACCGGGACAGGGGGCCTTCCAGCCCCAGCATTTT.

This chain links TRBV7-9 with TRBJ2-5; D unclear. In germline, CDR1 is SEHNR, CDR2 FQNEAQ (reference sequence). V was shortened by 1 base and J by 1 base, with 13 bases between the two germline ends. This CDR3 is built from 16 residues. CDR3 sequence reads: CASSLDPGIIQETQYF. The CDR3 DNA reads TGTGCCAGCAGCTTAGACCCTGGGATTATCCAAGAGACCCAGTACTTC.

This clone was found once. This sequence joins TRBV18 and TRBJ2-3; 8 nucleotides line up with TRBD2. This CDR3 has 19 amino acids. The germline gives CDR1 KGHSH, CDR2 LQKENI. Losses at the gene ends were 6 bases for V and 5 bases for J; bases not matched to a gene: 22. The CDR3: CASSYSPGLGAAVKDTQYF. The CDR3 nucleotides read TGTGCCAGCTCCTACTCACCGGGACTAGGCGCAGCTGTGAAAGATACGCAGTATTTT.

The chain couples TRBV25-1 to TRBJ2-3; D may be TRBD2 (6 bases). Between the trimmed V and J ends, which lost 7 bases and 1 base, there was a span of 9 bases. From germline, CDR1 is MGHDK and CDR2 SYGVNS. The CDR3 is 13 amino acids. CDR3 DNA sequence: TGTGCCAGCACCGGGGGAGGCACAGATACGCAGTATTTT. It codes for CASTGGGTDTQYF. The whole variable domain, filled in from reference TRBV25-1 and TRBJ2-3, reads EADIYQTPRYLVIGTGKKITLECSQTMGHDKMYWYQQDPGMELHLIHYSYGVNSTEKGDLSSESTVSRIRTEHFPLTLESARPSHTSQYLCASTGGGTDTQYFGPGTRLTVL.

This chain connects TRBV27 to TRBJ1-6, with 7 bases lining up with TRBD1. The CDR3 sequence is 14 residues long. The V gene's germline CDR1 is MNHEY and CDR2 SMNVEV (reference sequence). V shed 6 bases and J 13 bases; nucleotides not matched to a gene: 12. The CDR3 loop is CASRGDSLLGPLHF. CDR3 in DNA: TGTGCCAGCAGGGGGGACAGCCTTTTAGGGCCCCTCCACTTT.

This clone was detected once. The rearrangement joins TRBV18 to TRBJ2-2, with D possibly being TRBD1 (5 bases). The CDR3 extends over 17 amino acids. V lost 0 bases to trimming and J lost 3 bases, with 14 bases between them. Germline values: CDR1 KGHSH, CDR2 LQKENI. CDR3 region: CASSPPRGAQDTGELFF. DNA of the CDR3: TGTGCCAGCTCACCACCGCGTGGGGCCCAGGACACCGGGGAGCTGTTTTTT.

This rearrangement joins TRBV28 to TRBJ2-3; D not certain. The CDR3 length is 15 residues. The germline V and J ends were trimmed by 7 bases and 4 bases, with 18 bases remaining between them. Germline CDR1 reads MDHEN; CDR2 reads SYDVKM. The DNA for the CDR3 is TGTGCCAGCAATTCTCCCTCTATTTCGGCAGATACGCAGTATTTT. It translates to CASNSPSISADTQYF. Filled out from reference TRBV28 and TRBJ2-3, the complete variable domain reads DVKVTQSSRYLVKRTGEKVFLECVQDMDHENMFWYRQDPGLGLRLIYFSYDVKMKEKGDIPEGYSVSREKKERFSLILESASTNQTSMYLCASNSPSISADTQYFGPGTRLTVL.

Only one count was recorded for this clone. The V call is TRBV12-5, the J call TRBJ1-1; 8 positions agree with TRBD1. V shed 5 bases, J shed 10 bases, and the junction held 9 bases outside the gene matches. The germline gives CDR1 LGHNT, CDR2 FRNRAP. The CDR3 sequence is 13 residues long. The CDR3 loop is CASGLGQGQLAFF. The CDR3 DNA reads as TGTGCTAGTGGTCTAGGACAGGGTCAGTTAGCTTTCTTT.